This paragraph covers one T cell receptor (beta chain) sequence. As yet, its antigen is unknown. Graft material was processed, releasing intraepithelial and lamina propria lymphocytes. This record comes from a study of graft-versus-host responses after intestinal transplantation. Study-level background: As for transplant type, recipients had multivisceral, liver-intestinal, or isolated intestinal grafts. Every transplant recipient was induced with anti-thymocyte globulin, then maintained on tacrolimus and steroids for approximately three years.

V lost 7 bases and J lost 5; bases outside the gene matches: 12. CDR1 and CDR2 from the germline V gene are LNHDA and SQIVND (reference sequence). This CDR3 has 16 amino acids. Some clones are missing from TCRdb's copy, which holds only in-frame ones; the method was immunoSEQ multiplex PCR. The sample has about 5,700 clones; less than 70% are singletons. Study results and caveats: Those patients showing graft-donor T cell macrochimerism displayed high graft-versus-host to host-versus-graft clonal ratios in allografts.

The origin of this receptor is a human patient who received an intestinal transplant, so some T cells may come from the graft donor. J is TRBJ1-5 and V is TRBV19, with TRBD1 matching over 9 bases. This specimen consisted of ileum tissue, obtained around 300 days after intestinal transplant. The CDR3 protein is CASTKMGQGLDQPQHF. CDR3 DNA: TGTGCCAGTACCAAAATGGGACAGGGCTTGGATCAGCCCCAGCATTTT.